A selection of T cell receptor beta chains follows, all from one sample in a study of early T cells in non-severe SARS-CoV-2 infection. Using its own MiXCR run on the 5' RACE reads, TCRdb lists one record per CDR3 protein. The sample records approximately 66,000 distinct CDR3 sequences, roughly an eighth being singletons. The specimen sequenced was whole blood. The receptors were gathered from an adult who was a healthcare worker with PCR-confirmed SARS-CoV-2 infection or an uninfected control (not recorded which). CDR3s include the opening cysteine and the closing phenylalanine or tryptophan. Each record gives: D gene, clone size, V gene, J gene, CDR3 protein, CDR3 DNA. A D gene is named only where the DNA matches it firmly. Only some rows state a clone size, as once, few, many or a class for expanded clones.

>NA|few|TRBV6-1|TRBJ1-1
CASSRPPGAFF
TGTGCCAGCAGTAGGCCACCCGGAGCTTTCTTT
>NA|many|TRBV3-1|TRBJ2-1
CASSQEGLVSYNEQFF
TGTGCCAGCAGCCAAGAGGGGCTAGTTTCCTACAATGAGCAGTTCTTC
>NA|NA|TRBV3-1|TRBJ1-4
CASSQEFGRAGDEKLFF
TGTGCCAGCAGCCAAGAATTTGGAAGAGCTGGGGATGAAAAACTGTTTTTT
>NA|few|TRBV7-9|TRBJ2-2
CASTPGDRINTGELFF
TGTGCCAGCACTCCCGGCGACAGGATTAACACCGGGGAGCTGTTTTTT
>TRBD1|NA|TRBV4-1|TRBJ2-1
CASSPGGVSGNEQFF
TGCGCCAGCAGCCCAGGGGGAGTCTCGGGCAATGAGCAGTTCTTC
>NA|NA|TRBV6-6|TRBJ2-7
CASTLTGVWDEQYF
TGTGCCAGCACTCTGACTGGGGTCTGGGACGAGCAGTACTTC
>NA|once|TRBV5-1|TRBJ2-7
CASSLSVSYEQYF
TGCGCCAGCAGCTTGAGCGTTTCCTACGAGCAGTACTTC
>NA|many|TRBV11-2|TRBJ1-1
CASSLVQGLNTEAFF
TGTGCCAGCAGCTTAGTCCAGGGGCTGAACACTGAAGCTTTCTTT
>NA|many|TRBV11-2|TRBJ2-5
CASSPGSQETQYF
TGTGCCAGCAGCCCGGGATCCCAAGAGACCCAGTACTTC
>NA|NA|TRBV29-1|TRBJ1-1
CSVTATPRGEAFF
TGCAGCGTTACGGCTACCCCAAGGGGTGAAGCTTTCTTT
>NA|few|TRBV6-1|TRBJ2-7
CASNLYYEQYF
TGTGCCAGCAATCTTTACTACGAGCAGTACTTC
>TRBD1|many|TRBV4-2|TRBJ2-1
CASSPTGTGKNNEQFF
TGTGCCAGCAGCCCCACCGGGACAGGGAAAAACAATGAGCAGTTCTTC
>TRBD1|few|TRBV29-1|TRBJ2-3
CSARDRSTDTQYF
TGCAGCGCACGGGACAGGAGCACAGATACGCAGTATTTT
>NA|NA|TRBV7-2|TRBJ2-6
CASSSRGSGANVLTF
TGTGCCAGCAGCTCCCGGGGCTCTGGGGCCAACGTCCTGACTTTC
>TRBD1|many|TRBV19|TRBJ1-2
CASKMTGDYGYTF
TGTGCCAGTAAAATGACAGGGGACTATGGCTACACCTTC
>NA|few|TRBV11-2|TRBJ2-1
CASSLELADEQFF
TGTGCCAGCAGCTTAGAACTGGCGGATGAGCAGTTCTTC
>NA|NA|TRBV24-1|TRBJ2-3
CATSSTGDSTDTQYF
TGTGCCACCAGTTCAACAGGTGACAGCACCGATACGCAGTATTTT
>TRBD1|NA|TRBV5-1|TRBJ1-6
CASSLEPGGNSPLHF
TGCGCCAGCAGCTTGGAACCAGGGGGCAATTCACCCCTCCACTTT
>NA|few|TRBV7-8|TRBJ2-3
CASSNKSGYTDTQYF
TGTGCCAGCAGCAATAAGAGCGGCTACACAGATACGCAGTATTTT
>NA|many|TRBV28|TRBJ2-2
CASSLGGGNTGELFF
TGTGCCAGCAGTTTAGGAGGGGGGAACACCGGGGAGCTGTTTTTT
>TRBD1|few|TRBV7-7|TRBJ2-5
CASSWDRLKTQYF
TGTGCCAGCAGCTGGGACAGGCTGAAGACCCAGTACTTC
>NA|many|TRBV5-1|TRBJ2-2
CASHLTAGTGLAGMNTGELFF
TGCGCCAGCCACTTGACTGCGGGGACAGGCCTAGCGGGGATGAACACCGGGGAGCTGTTTTTT
>NA|NA|TRBV6-2/TRBV6-3|TRBJ2-1
CASSPSPHGGQFF
TGTGCCAGCAGCCCCAGTCCCCATGGAGGGCAGTTCTTC
>NA|NA|TRBV7-9|TRBJ1-2
CASSRAKGQGGYTF
TGTGCCAGCAGCCGCGCGAAGGGGCAGGGCGGCTACACCTTC
>NA|NA|TRBV10-3|TRBJ2-7
CAISVTGDFGEQYF
TGTGCCATCAGTGTGACAGGAGATTTTGGCGAGCAGTACTTC
>NA|few|TRBV12-3/TRBV12-4|TRBJ2-2
CASSFGGNTGELFF
TGTGCCAGCAGTTTTGGAGGGAACACCGGGGAGCTGTTTTTT
>NA|NA|TRBV6-1|TRBJ2-7
CASSEEYYEQYF
TGTGCCAGCAGTGAAGAATATTACGAGCAGTACTTC
>TRBD2|many|TRBV4-1|TRBJ2-2
CASRLRTSEGPNTGELFF
TGCGCCAGCAGACTCCGGACTAGTGAAGGCCCGAACACCGGGGAGCTGTTTTTT
>TRBD1|few|TRBV19|TRBJ2-1
CASRYLTGGNYNEQFF
TGTGCCAGTAGGTACCTAACAGGGGGCAACTACAATGAGCAGTTCTTC
>NA|few|TRBV7-3|TRBJ2-1
CASSLNGGEQFF
TGTGCCAGCAGCTTAAATGGCGGGGAGCAGTTCTTC
>TRBD1|many|TRBV7-2|TRBJ1-5
CASSLDRGMAPQHF
TGTGCCAGCAGCTTAGACAGGGGGATGGCGCCCCAGCATTTT
>NA|NA|TRBV29-1|TRBJ2-7
CSVVVLGDEQYF
TGCAGCGTTGTCGTTTTAGGGGACGAGCAGTACTTC
>TRBD2|many|TRBV9|TRBJ2-1
CASSAELAGGVVNEQFF
TGTGCCAGCAGCGCAGAACTAGCGGGAGGAGTAGTCAATGAGCAGTTCTTC
>NA|many|TRBV10-3|TRBJ1-2
CAISEDFNYGYTF
TGTGCCATCAGTGAGGACTTTAACTATGGCTACACCTTC
>TRBD2|NA|TRBV6-1|TRBJ2-5
CASKRGGGETQYF
TGTGCCAGCAAACGGGGGGGCGGAGAGACCCAGTACTTC
>NA|many|TRBV29-1|TRBJ2-3
CSVDDTDTQYF
TGCAGCGTTGACGACACAGATACGCAGTATTTT
>NA|many|TRBV20-1|TRBJ1-6
CSDGCSPLHF
TGCAGTGACGGCTGTTCACCCCTCCACTTT
>NA|NA|TRBV7-2|TRBJ2-3
CASPRRAGGPDTQYF
TGTGCCAGCCCAAGGAGGGCAGGGGGGCCAGATACGCAGTATTTT
>TRBD2|many|TRBV7-8|TRBJ2-3
CASNQRRGWQFKGDTQYF
TGTGCCAGCAACCAACGGCGGGGGTGGCAGTTCAAAGGAGATACGCAGTATTTT
>TRBD1|few|TRBV19|TRBJ2-5
CASSQRTGAPQETQYF
TGTGCCAGTAGCCAACGGACAGGGGCACCTCAAGAGACCCAGTACTTC
>NA|NA|TRBV24-1|TRBJ2-2
CATSDSTQFTGELFF
TGTGCCACCAGTGATTCCACACAGTTCACCGGGGAGCTGTTTTTT
>NA|many|TRBV5-1|TRBJ2-6
CASSLDGSGANVLTF
TGCGCCAGCAGCTTGGACGGCTCTGGGGCCAACGTCCTGACTTTC
>NA|NA|TRBV29-1|TRBJ1-2
CSGREGGYGYTF
TGCAGCGGCAGGGAGGGGGGCTATGGCTACACCTTC
>NA|NA|TRBV28|TRBJ1-2
CASSFKSNYGYTF
TGTGCCAGCAGTTTCAAGAGTAACTATGGCTACACCTTC
>TRBD1|NA|TRBV25-1|TRBJ2-3
CASTTPATGGAGKDTQYF
TGTGCCAGCACCACACCCGCTACAGGGGGCGCCGGGAAGGATACGCAGTATTTT
>TRBD2|many|TRBV20-1|TRBJ2-1
CSAQRGYYNEQFF
TGCAGTGCTCAGCGGGGGTACTACAATGAGCAGTTCTTC
>NA|few|TRBV12-3/TRBV12-4|TRBJ2-2
CASSLAGSRTGELFF
TGTGCCAGCAGTTTAGCAGGGTCCCGCACCGGGGAGCTGTTTTTT
>NA|NA|TRBV10-1|TRBJ2-3
CASSESGWSDTQYF
TGCGCCAGCAGTGAGTCGGGGTGGTCAGATACGCAGTATTTT
>TRBD2|NA|TRBV29-1|TRBJ2-1
CRTSVNNEQFF
TGCAGGACTAGCGTGAACAATGAGCAGTTCTTC
>NA|many|TRBV19|TRBJ2-5
CASSPQRGGRETQYF
TGTGCCAGTAGTCCGCAGAGAGGGGGTCGGGAGACCCAGTACTTC
>NA|many|TRBV21-1|TRBJ2-7
CASSKHRLADPNEQYF
TGTGCCAGCAGCAAACATAGACTAGCGGACCCGAACGAGCAGTACTTC
>NA|many|TRBV20-1|TRBJ2-1
CSALGGGSFNNEQFF
TGCAGTGCTCTCGGGGGTGGGAGTTTCAACAATGAGCAGTTCTTC
>NA|NA|TRBV29-1|TRBJ1-4
CSVKGPATNEKLFF
TGCAGCGTCAAAGGACCTGCAACTAATGAAAAACTGTTTTTT
>TRBD1|many|TRBV12-3/TRBV12-4|TRBJ1-5
CASSLGTGVQPQHF
TGTGCCAGCAGTTTAGGAACAGGGGTTCAGCCCCAGCATTTT
>NA|NA|TRBV7-9|TRBJ1-1
CASSLGGSRNTEAFF
TGTGCCAGCAGCTTAGGAGGCAGTCGTAACACTGAAGCTTTCTTT
>TRBD1|NA|TRBV19|TRBJ1-5
CASSFYRGRLEPQHF
TGTGCCAGTAGTTTTTACAGGGGGCGGCTGGAGCCCCAGCATTTT
>TRBD2|few|TRBV5-1|TRBJ2-1
CASSLALFSGGPNLNEQFF
TGCGCCAGCAGCTTGGCCCTTTTTAGCGGGGGACCCAACCTTAATGAGCAGTTCTTC
>NA|few|TRBV6-4|TRBJ2-7
CASSATASSYEQYF
TGTGCCAGCAGTGCGACAGCCAGCTCCTACGAGCAGTACTTC
>NA|NA|TRBV7-9|TRBJ2-1
CASSYSLLADEQFF
TGTGCCAGCAGCTATTCCCTACTAGCAGATGAGCAGTTCTTC